The sample holds one count of the clone carrying this TCR beta chain. The sample is drawn from a study of technical replicates of blood from several donors. Clones were sequenced by immunoSEQ multiplex PCR, and TCRdb holds only the in-frame ones, with some missing. This repertoire shows about 76,000 clones, approximately 94% found once; its top ten account for about 0.38%. The CDR3 length is 16 residues. Looked up from germline, CDR1 is MNHEY and CDR2 is SVGAGI. V shed 1 base and J 4 bases; nucleotides not matched to a gene: 10. What was sequenced was T cells isolated from PBMCs. This TCR was sampled from a human donor in good health. J is TRBJ2-7 and V is TRBV6-5; 7 nucleotides match TRBD2. The CDR3 DNA sequence: TGTGCCAGCAGTTACTTATTTCGGACTAGTTTATACGAGCAGTACTTC. Protein: CASSYLFRTSLYEQYF.